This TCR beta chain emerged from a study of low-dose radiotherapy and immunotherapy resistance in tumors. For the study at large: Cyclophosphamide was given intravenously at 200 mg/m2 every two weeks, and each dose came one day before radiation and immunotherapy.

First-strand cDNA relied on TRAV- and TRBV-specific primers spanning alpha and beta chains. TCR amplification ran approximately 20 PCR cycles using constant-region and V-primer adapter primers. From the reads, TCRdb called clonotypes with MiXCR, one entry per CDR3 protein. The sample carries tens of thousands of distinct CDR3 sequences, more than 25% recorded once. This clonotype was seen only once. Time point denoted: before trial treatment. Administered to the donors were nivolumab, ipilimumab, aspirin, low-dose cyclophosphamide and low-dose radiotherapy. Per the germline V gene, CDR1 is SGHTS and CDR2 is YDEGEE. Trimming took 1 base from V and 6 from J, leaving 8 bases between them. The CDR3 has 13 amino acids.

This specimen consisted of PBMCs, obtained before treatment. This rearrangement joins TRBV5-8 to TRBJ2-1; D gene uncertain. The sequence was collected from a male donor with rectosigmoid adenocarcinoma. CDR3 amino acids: CASSLRVSNEQFF. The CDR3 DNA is TGTGCCAGCAGCTTGAGAGTGTCCAATGAGCAGTTCTTC.